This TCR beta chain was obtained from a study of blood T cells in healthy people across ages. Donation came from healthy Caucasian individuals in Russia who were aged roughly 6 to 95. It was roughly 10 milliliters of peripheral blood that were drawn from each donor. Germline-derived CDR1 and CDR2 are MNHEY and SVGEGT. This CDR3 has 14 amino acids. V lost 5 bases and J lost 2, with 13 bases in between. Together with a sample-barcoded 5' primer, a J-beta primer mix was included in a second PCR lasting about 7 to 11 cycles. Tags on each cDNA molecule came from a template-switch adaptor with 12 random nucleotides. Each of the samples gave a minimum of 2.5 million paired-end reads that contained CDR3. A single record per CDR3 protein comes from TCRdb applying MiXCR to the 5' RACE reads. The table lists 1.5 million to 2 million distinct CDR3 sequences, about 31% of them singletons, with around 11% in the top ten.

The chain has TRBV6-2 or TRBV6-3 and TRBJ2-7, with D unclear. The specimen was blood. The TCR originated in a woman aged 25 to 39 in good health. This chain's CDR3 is CASSDPGAAYEQYF. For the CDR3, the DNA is TGTGCCAGCAGTGACCCAGGAGCCGCCTACGAGCAGTACTTC.